The 27 T cell receptor beta chains reported below all come from one sample, sequenced in a study of response to subunit inactivated influenza vaccine. TCRdb re-called the RT-PCR reads with MiXCR, one entry per CDR3 protein. The sample has over 150,000 distinct CDR3 sequences; about an eighth are singletons. The sample was CD8+ T cells sorted from PBMCs, taken more than 4 days after vaccination. The receptor set was obtained from a man over 45 who received an inactivated influenza vaccine.

With respect to this clonotype: At one end the junction does not follow the germline gene, possibly because of a read error. The rearrangement uses TRBV19 and TRBJ1-5, with D perhaps TRBD1 (6 bases). CDR1 and CDR2 from the germline V gene are LNHDA and SQIVND (reference sequence). The CDR3 loop spans 15 amino acids. The CDR3 region is CASSISSQGNQPHHF. In nucleotides, the CDR3 is TGTGCCAGTAGTATCTCATCACAGGGAAATCAGCCCCATCATTTT.

The chain links TRBV7-9 to TRBJ2-7, with 7 bases aligning to TRBD1. Germline-derived CDR1 and CDR2 are SEHNR and FQNEAQ (reference sequence). CDR3 length: 15 amino acids. J gave up 5 bases and V 4 bases, and 11 bases lay outside the gene matches. The CDR3 DNA is TGTGCCAGCAGCTCCACGCTACAGGGGCGGCACGAGCAGTACTTC. This gives the protein CASSSTLQGRHEQYF.

The chain links TRBV29-1 to TRBJ2-5; 12 positions match TRBD1. After removal of 7 bases from V and 5 bases from J, the junction contained 8 bases not matched to a gene. The CDR3 is 14 amino acids. Per the germline V gene, CDR1 is SQVTM and CDR2 is ANQGSEA. DNA of the CDR3: TGCAGCGCCCTCGGGACAGGGGGCATGGAGACCCAGTACTTC. Its translation is CSALGTGGMETQYF.

This clonotype was observed many times. The chain has TRBV5-1 and TRBJ2-7; perhaps TRBD2 as D (6 bases). CDR3 length: 15 residues. V lost 0 bases and J 0 bases, leaving 10 bases between the germline ends. Germline V gene lookup returns CDR1 SGHRS and CDR2 YFSETQ. The CDR3 loop reads CASSLVGGSSYEQYF. CDR3 nucleotides: TGCGCCAGCAGCTTGGTCGGGGGAAGCTCCTACGAGCAGTACTTC.

This clonotype has more than one count but fewer than ten. The V and J genes are TRBV28 and TRBJ2-2; D unclear. The ends were cut back, 2 bases at V and 6 bases at J, with 7 bases in the middle. Germline V gene lookup returns CDR1 MDHEN and CDR2 SYDVKM. The CDR3 is made up of 13 amino acids. CDR3 residues: CASSLILAGELFF. The CDR3 region has the DNA TGTGCCAGCAGTTTAATACTTGCCGGGGAGCTGTTTTTT. The variable domain in full, with the rest retrieved from reference TRBV28 and TRBJ2-2, is DVKVTQSSRYLVKRTGEKVFLECVQDMDHENMFWYRQDPGLGLRLIYFSYDVKMKEKGDIPEGYSVSREKKERFSLILESASTNQTSMYLCASSLILAGELFFGEGSRLTVL.

In this sample, this clonotype turned up a few times. The rearrangement links TRBV7-9 to TRBJ2-7; TRBD1 matches 8 bases. The CDR3 spans 12 residues. Germline values: CDR1 SEHNR, CDR2 FQNEAQ (reference sequence). Trimming removed 8 bases from V and 5 bases from J; junction bases left unmatched: 5. The CDR3 protein is CASGQGSHEQYF. In nucleotides, the CDR3 is TGTGCCAGCGGACAGGGATCACACGAGCAGTACTTC.

The sample holds a few counts of this clonotype. The J gene is TRBJ2-7, the V gene TRBV6-2 or TRBV6-3; TRBD1 matches 8 bases. Germline CDR1 and CDR2: MNHEY and SVGEGT. The CDR3 has 13 residues. After removal of 5 bases from V and 7 bases from J, the junction contained 7 bases not matched to a gene. The CDR3 nucleotides read TGTGCCAGCAGTGGTCGGACAGGGTGGGAGCAGTACTTC. Amino acid sequence: CASSGRTGWEQYF.

The table lists this clonotype with a few counts. J is TRBJ2-1 and V is TRBV5-1, with D tentatively TRBD2 (6 bases). This CDR3 contains 15 residues. The germline V gene has CDR1 SGHRS and CDR2 YFSETQ. The V and J ends lost 4 bases and 3 bases respectively, with 14 bases between them. Here the CDR3 DNA reads TGCGCCAGCAGCACGCGGGGCGCGGACTACAATGAGCAGTTCTTC. Its translation: CASSTRGADYNEQFF.

Many counts were recorded for this clonotype. This chain uses TRBV29-1 with TRBJ2-7; D is uncertain. This CDR3 comprises 15 residues. Trimming took 4 bases from V and 3 from J, leaving 19 bases between them. CDR1 is SQVTM and CDR2 is ANQGSEA in the germline V gene. The DNA for the CDR3 is TGCAGCGTTGTCTTCCCCGGCCAGGTAGACTACGAGCAGTACTTC. As protein: CSVVFPGQVDYEQYF.

V is TRBV5-1 and J is TRBJ2-1; TRBD1 or TRBD2 may be the D gene (5 bases each). Deletions cut 3 bases from V and 3 bases from J, with 19 bases between. Germline V gene data show CDR1 as SGHRS and CDR2 as YFSETQ. The CDR3 totals 17 residues. CDR3 coding DNA: TGCGCCAGCAGCTGGGGCCCAGAAGGGGACCTCTACAATGAGCAGTTCTTC. Translated: CASSWGPEGDLYNEQFF.

The V gene is TRBV4-2, the J gene TRBJ2-5; TRBD1 matches 9 bases. Looked up from germline, CDR1 is LGHNA and CDR2 is YNFKEQ. The CDR3 sequence is 16 residues long. The V segment lost 4 bases and the J segment 1 base; nucleotides outside the gene matches: 7. CDR3 DNA sequence: TGTGCCAGCAGCCCTTTATCGGACAGGGGCCAAGAGACCCAGTACTTC. Its protein product is CASSPLSDRGQETQYF.

The CDR3 loop is CASTEDLTGGRTQYF. The CDR3 DNA sequence: TGTGCCAGCACAGAAGACTTGACAGGGGGCCGGACCCAGTACTTC. V and J are TRBV6-1 and TRBJ2-5; TRBD1 matches at 10 bases. The CDR3 runs to 15 residues. In germline, CDR1 is MNHNS, CDR2 SASEGT. Trimming at V came to 7 bases and at J to 7 bases, leaving 12 bases not matched to a gene.

J is TRBJ2-1 and V is TRBV7-9; the D gene is possibly TRBD1 (6 bases). The CDR3 spans 15 residues. V dropped 5 bases and J dropped 3 bases, with 14 bases sitting between them. Germline V gene data show CDR1 as SEHNR and CDR2 as FQNEAQ (reference sequence). CDR3 in DNA: TGTGCCAGCAGCCCCCCCAAGGGGGTCTACAATGAGCAGTTCTTC. This encodes CASSPPKGVYNEQFF. Drawing the rest from reference TRBV7-9 and TRBJ2-1, the complete variable domain is DTGVSQNPRHKITKRGQNVTFRCDPISEHNRLYWYRQTLGQGPEFLTYFQNEAQLEKSRLLSDRFSAERPKGSFSTLEIQRTEQGDSAMYLCASSPPKGVYNEQFFGPGTRLTVL.

This sequence joins TRBV4-3 and TRBJ2-1, with 8 bases aligning to TRBD2. The CDR3 runs to 16 residues. The germline gives CDR1 LGHNA, CDR2 YSLEER. The trim removed 0 bases at V and 5 bases at J, leaving 6 bases unmatched. CDR3 sequence reads: CASSQEPLAVNNEQFF. DNA of the CDR3: TGCGCCAGCAGCCAAGAACCACTAGCGGTAAACAATGAGCAGTTCTTC.

The J gene is TRBJ2-5, the V gene TRBV24-1; 7 bases agree with TRBD1. Germline CDR1 KGHDR, CDR2 SFDVKD. The trim removed 3 bases at V and 4 bases at J, leaving 7 bases unmatched. The CDR3 has 15 amino acids. CDR3 region: CATSDRRGGAETQYF. The CDR3 bases are TGTGCCACCAGTGATAGGAGAGGGGGCGCAGAGACCCAGTACTTC.

This clonotype turned up a few times. V usage is TRBV28 and J usage is TRBJ2-7; TRBD1 might be the D (5 bases). The germline V gene encodes CDR1 MDHEN and CDR2 SYDVKM. Trimming stripped 2 bases from V and 6 bases from J, with 17 bases between. The CDR3 contains 15 residues. Here the CDR3 reads CASSLVAGRGFEQYF. The CDR3 region has the DNA TGTGCCAGCAGTTTAGTGGCAGGGCGTGGATTCGAGCAGTACTTC.

The chain couples TRBV6-5 to TRBJ2-2, with TRBD1 matching over 7 bases. Germline CDR1 is MNHEY and CDR2 is SVGAGI. The CDR3 contains 16 residues. V shed 0 bases and J 2 bases; nucleotides not matched to a gene: 3. The CDR3 reads CASSYSGTDNTGELFF. The CDR3 region has the DNA TGTGCCAGCAGTTACTCTGGGACAGACAACACCGGGGAGCTGTTTTTT.

This clonotype was found a few times. The rearrangement uses TRBV4-2 and TRBJ1-1; D may be TRBD1 (5 bases). Trimming pared 0 bases from V and 6 bases from J, leaving 17 bases between. Germline V gives CDR1 LGHNA, CDR2 YNFKEQ. The CDR3 sequence is 16 residues long. DNA of the CDR3: TGTGCCAGCAGCCAAGAATGGGGCGGTAGGCCACCTGAAGCTTTCTTT. Translation gives CASSQEWGGRPPEAFF.

The chain joins TRBV6-6 to TRBJ2-7; D is unclear. V lost 0 bases and J lost 4, with 7 bases in between. The V gene's germline CDR1 is MNHNY and CDR2 SVGAGI (reference sequence). The CDR3 spans 13 residues. CDR3: CASSYSDGYEQYF. As DNA, the CDR3 is TGTGCCAGCAGTTACTCGGACGGATACGAGCAGTACTTC.

The J gene is TRBJ2-1, the V gene TRBV10-2, with 13 nucleotides matching TRBD2. The CDR3 is made up of 17 amino acids. Germline V CDR1 and CDR2: WSHSY, SAAADI. Losses at the gene ends were 5 bases for V and 3 bases for J; bases not matched to a gene: 7. This CDR3 is CASSPGTSGDNYNEQFF. The CDR3 DNA is TGCGCCAGCAGTCCAGGGACTAGCGGGGACAACTACAATGAGCAGTTCTTC.

The DNA of the CDR3 is TGTGCCAGCAGTACCCCGGGACAGGGGCCCGTGGCTGATACGCAGTATTTT. This gives the protein CASSTPGQGPVADTQYF. This sequence joins TRBV2 and TRBJ2-3; 10 nucleotides line up with TRBD1. Germline V gene lookup returns CDR1 SNHLY and CDR2 FYNNEI. The length of the CDR3 is 17 residues. Trimming cost V 5 bases and J 6 bases; bases outside gene matches: 14.

This clonotype was seen a few times. The chain has TRBV20-1 and TRBJ2-2, with TRBD1 identical over 7 bases. V trimming: 3 bases; J trimming: 2 bases; junction bases outside the gene matches: 3. Germline V CDR1 and CDR2: DFQATT, SNEGSKA (reference sequence). This CDR3 is built from 14 residues. The CDR3 DNA is TGCAGTGCTAGGACAGGGTTTAACACCGGGGAGCTGTTTTTT. As protein: CSARTGFNTGELFF.

J is TRBJ2-3 and V is TRBV30; unclear D gene. Germline CDR1 reads GTSNPN; CDR2 reads SVGIG (reference sequence). V gave up 2 bases and J gave up 4 bases, with 7 bases separating them. The CDR3 extends over 12 amino acids. For the CDR3, the DNA is TGTGCCTGGAGTCTTGGGGCAGATACGCAGTATTTT. Protein: CAWSLGADTQYF.

This sequence joins TRBV14 and TRBJ2-7; TRBD2 aligns across 10 bases. CDR1 is SGHDN and CDR2 is FVKESK in the germline V gene. The trim removed 3 bases at V and 3 bases at J, leaving 8 bases unmatched. The CDR3 spans 16 residues. For the CDR3, the DNA is TGTGCCAGCAGCCAGACTGGGACTAGCGCCTTCTACGAGCAGTACTTC. It codes for CASSQTGTSAFYEQYF.

This clonotype was seen only a few times. J is TRBJ2-7 and V is TRBV29-1; weak D call: TRBD2 (7 bases). The CDR3 is 12 residues long. Germline CDR1 reads SQVTM; CDR2 reads ANQGSEA. V was cut by 7 bases and J by 5 bases, with 15 bases left in between. CDR3 in DNA: TGCAGCGCCTCGGGGGGCTCGGACGAGCAGTACTTC. Protein sequence: CSASGGSDEQYF.

The chain is built from TRBV2 and TRBJ1-2; D ambiguous. The CDR3 sequence is 13 residues long. CDR1 and CDR2 (germline): SNHLY, FYNNEI. The ends were cut back, 10 bases at V and 1 base at J, with 13 bases in the middle. CDR3 bases: TGTGCCACCGAGATGGGTCGTAACTATGGCTACACCTTC. It translates to CATEMGRNYGYTF.

In the case of this clonotype: The DNA is left out, because the CDR3 cannot be placed on it with certainty; the CDR3 is given as TCRdb lists it. V gene TRBV7-6 combines with J gene TRBJ2-2; the D call in the table, TRBD1, was not verified against the DNA. From germline, CDR1 is SGHVS and CDR2 FNYEAQ. The CDR3 length is 14 residues, termini included. The CDR3 is CASSTGNTGELFFF.